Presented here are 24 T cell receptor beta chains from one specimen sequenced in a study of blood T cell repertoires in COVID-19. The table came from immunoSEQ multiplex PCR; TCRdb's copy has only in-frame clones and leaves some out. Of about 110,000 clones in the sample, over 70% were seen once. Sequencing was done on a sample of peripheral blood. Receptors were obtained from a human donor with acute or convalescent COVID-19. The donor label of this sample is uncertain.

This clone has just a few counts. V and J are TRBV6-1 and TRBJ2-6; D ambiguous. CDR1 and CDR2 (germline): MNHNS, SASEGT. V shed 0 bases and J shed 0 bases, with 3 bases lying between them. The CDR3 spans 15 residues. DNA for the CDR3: TGTGCCAGCAGTGAAGCGAGCTCTGGGGCCAACGTCCTGACTTTC. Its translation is CASSEASSGANVLTF.

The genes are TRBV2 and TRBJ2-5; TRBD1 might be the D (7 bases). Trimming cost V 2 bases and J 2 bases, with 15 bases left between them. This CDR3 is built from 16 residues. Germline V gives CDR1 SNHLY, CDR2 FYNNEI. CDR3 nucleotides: TGTGCCAGCAGTGAACGGGGGACAGCAAGGCAAGAGACCCAGTACTTC. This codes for CASSERGTARQETQYF.

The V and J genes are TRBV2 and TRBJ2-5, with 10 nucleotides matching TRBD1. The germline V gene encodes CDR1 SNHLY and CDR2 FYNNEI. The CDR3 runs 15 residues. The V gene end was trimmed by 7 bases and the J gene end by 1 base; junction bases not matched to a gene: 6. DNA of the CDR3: TGTGCCAGCAAGCCGGGACAGGGGACCCAAGAGACCCAGTACTTC. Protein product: CASKPGQGTQETQYF.

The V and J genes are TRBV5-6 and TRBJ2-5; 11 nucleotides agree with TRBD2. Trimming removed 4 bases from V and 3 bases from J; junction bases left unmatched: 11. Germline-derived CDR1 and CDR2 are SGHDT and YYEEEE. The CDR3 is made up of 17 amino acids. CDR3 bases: TGTGCCAGCAGCACGGCAGGCCTAGCGGGGGGAAAAGAGACCCAGTACTTC. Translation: CASSTAGLAGGKETQYF.

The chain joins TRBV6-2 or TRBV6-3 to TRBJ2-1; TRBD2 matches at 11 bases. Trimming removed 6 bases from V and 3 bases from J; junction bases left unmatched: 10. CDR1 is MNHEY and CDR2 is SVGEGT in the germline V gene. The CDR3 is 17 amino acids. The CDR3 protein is CASSPKPSGGNYNEQFF. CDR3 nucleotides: TGTGCCAGCAGCCCTAAACCTAGCGGGGGGAACTACAATGAGCAGTTCTTC.

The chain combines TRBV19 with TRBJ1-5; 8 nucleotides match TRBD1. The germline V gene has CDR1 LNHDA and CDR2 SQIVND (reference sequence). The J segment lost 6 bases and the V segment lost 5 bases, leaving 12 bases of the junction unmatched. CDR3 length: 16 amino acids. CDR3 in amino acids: CASSARQGNGGQPQHF. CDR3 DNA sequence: TGTGCCAGTAGTGCCCGACAGGGGAATGGGGGTCAGCCCCAGCATTTT.

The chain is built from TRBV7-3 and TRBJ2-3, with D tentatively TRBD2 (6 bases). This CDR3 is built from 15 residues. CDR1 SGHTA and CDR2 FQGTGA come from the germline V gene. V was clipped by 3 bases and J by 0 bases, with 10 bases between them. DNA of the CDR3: TGTGCCAGCAGCTTCGCCGGAGGGAGCACAGATACGCAGTATTTT. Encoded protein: CASSFAGGSTDTQYF.

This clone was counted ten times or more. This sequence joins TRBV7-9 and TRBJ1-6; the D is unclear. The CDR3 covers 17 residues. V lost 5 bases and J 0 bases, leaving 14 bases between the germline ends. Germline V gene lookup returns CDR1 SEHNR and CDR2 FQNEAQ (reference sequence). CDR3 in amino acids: CASSPVGPSSYNSPLHF. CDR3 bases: TGTGCCAGCAGCCCAGTTGGCCCAAGCTCCTATAATTCACCCCTCCACTTT.

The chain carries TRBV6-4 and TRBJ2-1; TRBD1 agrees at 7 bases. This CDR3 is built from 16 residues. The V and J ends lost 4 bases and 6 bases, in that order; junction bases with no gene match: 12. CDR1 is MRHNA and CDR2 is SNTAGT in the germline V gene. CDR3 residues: CASSGPDRDFCNEQFF. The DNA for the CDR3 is TGTGCCAGCAGTGGACCAGACAGGGATTTTTGCAATGAGCAGTTCTTC.

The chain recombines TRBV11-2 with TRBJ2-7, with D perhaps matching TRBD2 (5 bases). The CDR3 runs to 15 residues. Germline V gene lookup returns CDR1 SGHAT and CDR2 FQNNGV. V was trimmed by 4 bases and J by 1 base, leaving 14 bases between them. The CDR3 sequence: CASSSYRTASYEQYF. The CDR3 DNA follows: TGTGCCAGCAGCTCCTACCGGACTGCGTCCTACGAGCAGTACTTC.

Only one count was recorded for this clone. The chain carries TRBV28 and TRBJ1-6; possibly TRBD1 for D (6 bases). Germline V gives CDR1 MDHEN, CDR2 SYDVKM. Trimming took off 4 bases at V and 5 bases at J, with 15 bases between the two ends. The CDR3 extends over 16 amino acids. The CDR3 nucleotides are TGTGCCAGCAGTTCCCCCCGGGCAGGGGATAATTCACCCCTCCACTTT. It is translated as CASSSPRAGDNSPLHF.

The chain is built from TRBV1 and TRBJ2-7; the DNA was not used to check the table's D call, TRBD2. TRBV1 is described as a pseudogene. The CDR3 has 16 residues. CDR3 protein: CTSSQGLRVNSYEQYF. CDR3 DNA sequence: TGCACCAGCAGCCAAGGTTTACGGGTGAATTCCTACGAGCAGTACTTC.

The CDR3 is CASSYRTPNTGELFF. The CDR3 DNA reads TGTGCCAGCAGCTACAGAACCCCGAACACCGGGGAGCTGTTTTTT. The chain combines TRBV13 with TRBJ2-2, with D hard to call. The CDR3 has 15 residues. Germline V gene lookup returns CDR1 PRHDT and CDR2 FYEKMQ (reference sequence). V dropped 4 bases and J dropped 0 bases, with 9 bases sitting between them.

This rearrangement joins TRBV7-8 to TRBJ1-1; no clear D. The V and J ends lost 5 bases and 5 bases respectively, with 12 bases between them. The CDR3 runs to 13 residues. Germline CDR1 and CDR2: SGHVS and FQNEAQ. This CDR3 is CASSRLAGTEAFF. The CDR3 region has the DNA TGTGCCAGCAGCCGCCTTGCGGGTACTGAAGCTTTCTTT.

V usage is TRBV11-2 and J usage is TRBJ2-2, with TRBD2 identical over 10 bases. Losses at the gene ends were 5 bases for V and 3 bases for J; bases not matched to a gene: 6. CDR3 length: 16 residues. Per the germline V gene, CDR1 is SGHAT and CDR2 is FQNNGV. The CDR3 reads CASSHSGRRYTGELFF. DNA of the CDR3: TGTGCCAGCAGCCATAGCGGGAGGAGGTACACCGGGGAGCTGTTTTTT.

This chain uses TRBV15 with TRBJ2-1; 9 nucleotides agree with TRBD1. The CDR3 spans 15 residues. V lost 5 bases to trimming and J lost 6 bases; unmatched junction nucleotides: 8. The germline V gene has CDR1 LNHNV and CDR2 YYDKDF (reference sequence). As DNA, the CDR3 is TGTGCCACCAGCGGCCGGACAGGGGTAGGCAATGAGCAGTTCTTC. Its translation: CATSGRTGVGNEQFF.

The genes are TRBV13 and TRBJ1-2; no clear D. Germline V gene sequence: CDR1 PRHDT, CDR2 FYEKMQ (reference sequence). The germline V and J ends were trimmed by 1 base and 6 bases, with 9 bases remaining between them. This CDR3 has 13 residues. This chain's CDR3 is CASSLVAGDGYTF. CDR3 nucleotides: TGTGCCAGCAGCTTAGTGGCGGGCGATGGCTACACCTTC.

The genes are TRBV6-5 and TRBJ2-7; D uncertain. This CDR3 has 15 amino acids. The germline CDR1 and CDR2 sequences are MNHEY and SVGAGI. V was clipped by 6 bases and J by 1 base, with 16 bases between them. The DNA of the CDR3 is TGTGCCAGCAGAAACCTATTAGTTATGTCCTACGAGCAGTACTTC. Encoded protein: CASRNLLVMSYEQYF.

CDR3 in DNA: TGCGCCAGCAGCTTCGGGGACAGCCAAGAGACCCAGTACTTC. It translates to CASSFGDSQETQYF. V gene TRBV5-1 combines with J gene TRBJ2-5, with TRBD1 identical over 7 bases. V lost 2 bases and J lost 1; bases outside the gene matches: 2. This CDR3 spans 14 amino acids. Per germline, CDR1 SGHRS and CDR2 YFSETQ. The complete variable domain, with remaining parts taken from reference TRBV5-1 and TRBJ2-5, reads KAGVTQTPRYLIKTRGQQVTLSCSPISGHRSVSWYQQTPGQGLQFLFEYFSETQRNKGNFPGRFSGRQFSNSRSEMNVSTLELGDSALYLCASSFGDSQETQYFGPGTRLLVL.

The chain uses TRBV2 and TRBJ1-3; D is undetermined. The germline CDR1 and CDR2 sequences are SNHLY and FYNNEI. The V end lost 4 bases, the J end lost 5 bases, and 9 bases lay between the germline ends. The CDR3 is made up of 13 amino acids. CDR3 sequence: CASSVEARNTIYF. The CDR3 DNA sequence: TGTGCCAGCAGTGTGGAGGCTAGAAACACCATATATTTT.

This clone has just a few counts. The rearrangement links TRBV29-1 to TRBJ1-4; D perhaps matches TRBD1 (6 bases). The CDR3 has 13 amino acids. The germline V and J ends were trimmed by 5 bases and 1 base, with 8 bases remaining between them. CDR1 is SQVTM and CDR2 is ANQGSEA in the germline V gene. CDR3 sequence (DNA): TGCAGCGTTCTAGGGGGAACTAATGAAAAACTGTTTTTT. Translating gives CSVLGGTNEKLFF.

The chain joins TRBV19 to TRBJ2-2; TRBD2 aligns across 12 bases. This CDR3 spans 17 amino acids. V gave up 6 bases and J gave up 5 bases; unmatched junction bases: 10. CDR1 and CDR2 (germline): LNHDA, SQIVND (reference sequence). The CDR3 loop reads CASRMLAGGLQTGELFF. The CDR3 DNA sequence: TGTGCCAGTAGGATGCTAGCGGGGGGGCTCCAGACCGGGGAGCTGTTTTTT.

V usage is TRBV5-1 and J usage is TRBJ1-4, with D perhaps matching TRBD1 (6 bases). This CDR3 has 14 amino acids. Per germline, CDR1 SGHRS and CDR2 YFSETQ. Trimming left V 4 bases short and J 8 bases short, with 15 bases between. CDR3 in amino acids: CASSITGMDEKLFF. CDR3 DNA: TGCGCCAGCAGCATCACAGGGATGGACGAAAAACTGTTTTTT.

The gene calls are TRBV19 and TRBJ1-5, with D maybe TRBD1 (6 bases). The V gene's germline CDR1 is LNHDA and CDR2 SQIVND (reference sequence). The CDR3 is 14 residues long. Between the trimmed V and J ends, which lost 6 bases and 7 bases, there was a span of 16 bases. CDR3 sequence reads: CASRERGGEQPQHF. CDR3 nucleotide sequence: TGTGCCAGTAGAGAGAGAGGGGGGGAACAGCCCCAGCATTTT.